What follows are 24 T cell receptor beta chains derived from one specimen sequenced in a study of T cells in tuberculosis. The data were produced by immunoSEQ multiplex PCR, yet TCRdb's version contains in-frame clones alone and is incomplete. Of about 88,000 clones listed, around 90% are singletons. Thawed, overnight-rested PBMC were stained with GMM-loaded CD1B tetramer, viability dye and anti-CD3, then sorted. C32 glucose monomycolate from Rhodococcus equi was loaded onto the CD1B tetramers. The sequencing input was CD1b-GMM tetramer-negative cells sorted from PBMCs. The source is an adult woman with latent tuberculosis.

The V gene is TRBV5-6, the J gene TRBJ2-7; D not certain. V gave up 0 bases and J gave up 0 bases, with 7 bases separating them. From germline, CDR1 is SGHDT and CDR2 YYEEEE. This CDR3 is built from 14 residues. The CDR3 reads CASSLGLDSYEQYV. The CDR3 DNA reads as TGTGCCAGCAGCTTGGGTCTAGACTCCTACGAGCAGTACGTC.

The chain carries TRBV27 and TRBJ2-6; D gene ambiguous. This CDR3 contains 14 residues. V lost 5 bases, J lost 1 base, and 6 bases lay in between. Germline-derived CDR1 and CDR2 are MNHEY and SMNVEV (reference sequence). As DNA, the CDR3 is TGTGCCAGCAGTGTCCTATCTGGGGCCAACGTCCTGACTTTC. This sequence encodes CASSVLSGANVLTF.

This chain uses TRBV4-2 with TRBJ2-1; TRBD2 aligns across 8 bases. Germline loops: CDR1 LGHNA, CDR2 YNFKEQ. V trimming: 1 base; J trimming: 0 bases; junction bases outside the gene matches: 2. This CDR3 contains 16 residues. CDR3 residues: CASSQGGGNSYNEQFF. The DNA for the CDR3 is TGTGCCAGCAGCCAAGGCGGGGGGAACTCCTACAATGAGCAGTTCTTC.

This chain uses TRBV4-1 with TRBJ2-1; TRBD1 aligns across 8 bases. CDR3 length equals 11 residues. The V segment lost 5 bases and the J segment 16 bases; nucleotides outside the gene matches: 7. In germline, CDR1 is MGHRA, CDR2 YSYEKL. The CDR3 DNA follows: TGCGCCAGCAGCGCCGGGACAGGTATATTCTTC. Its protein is CASSAGTGIFF.

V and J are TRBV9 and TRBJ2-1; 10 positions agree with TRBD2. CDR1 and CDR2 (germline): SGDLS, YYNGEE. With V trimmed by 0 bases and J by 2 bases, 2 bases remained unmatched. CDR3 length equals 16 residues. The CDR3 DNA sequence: TGTGCCAGCAGCGTAGGAGCGGGGGGGGCCTACAATGAGCAGTTCTTC. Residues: CASSVGAGGAYNEQFF.

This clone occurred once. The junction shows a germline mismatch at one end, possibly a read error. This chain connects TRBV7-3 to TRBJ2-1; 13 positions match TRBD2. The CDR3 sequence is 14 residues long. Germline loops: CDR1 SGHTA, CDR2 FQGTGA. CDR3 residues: CASSSQLAGGELLF. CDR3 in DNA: TGTGCCAGCAGCTCGCAACTAGCGGGGGGGGAGTTACTCTTC.

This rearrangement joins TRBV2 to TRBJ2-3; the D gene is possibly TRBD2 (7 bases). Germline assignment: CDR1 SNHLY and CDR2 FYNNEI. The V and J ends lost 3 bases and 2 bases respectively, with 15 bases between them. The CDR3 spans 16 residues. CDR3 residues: CASSDISRGPTDTQYF. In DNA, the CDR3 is TGTGCCAGCAGTGACATTTCGCGGGGGCCCACAGATACGCAGTATTTT.

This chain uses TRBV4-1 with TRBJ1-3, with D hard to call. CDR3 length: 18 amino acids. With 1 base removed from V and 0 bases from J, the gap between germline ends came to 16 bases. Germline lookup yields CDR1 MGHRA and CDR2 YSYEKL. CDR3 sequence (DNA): TGCGCCAGCAGCCAAGCCTCCTCCGTCAGATACTCTGGAAACACCATATATTTT. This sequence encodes CASSQASSVRYSGNTIYF.

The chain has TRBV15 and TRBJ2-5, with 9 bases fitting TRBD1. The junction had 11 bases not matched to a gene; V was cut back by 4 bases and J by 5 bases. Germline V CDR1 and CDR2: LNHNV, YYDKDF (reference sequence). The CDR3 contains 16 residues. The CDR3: CATSTNTGQGLETQYF. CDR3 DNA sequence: TGTGCCACCAGCACGAATACTGGACAGGGGTTGGAGACCCAGTACTTC. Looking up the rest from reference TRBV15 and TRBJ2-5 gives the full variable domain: DAMVIQNPRYQVTQFGKPVTLSCSQTLNHNVMYWYQQKSSQAPKLLFHYYDKDFNNEADTPDNFQSRRPNTSFCFLDIRSPGLGDTAMYLCATSTNTGQGLETQYFGPGTRLLVL.

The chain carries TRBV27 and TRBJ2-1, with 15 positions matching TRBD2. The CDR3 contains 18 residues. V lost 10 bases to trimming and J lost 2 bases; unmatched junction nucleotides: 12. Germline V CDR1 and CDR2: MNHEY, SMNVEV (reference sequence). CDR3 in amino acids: CATSTPGLAGGTYNEQFF. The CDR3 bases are TGTGCCACTTCGACCCCGGGACTAGCGGGGGGCACCTACAATGAGCAGTTCTTC.

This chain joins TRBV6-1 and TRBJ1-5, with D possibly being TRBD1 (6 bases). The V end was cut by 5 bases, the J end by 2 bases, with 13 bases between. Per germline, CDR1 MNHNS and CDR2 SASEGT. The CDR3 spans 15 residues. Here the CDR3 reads CASSQGWWGNQPQHF. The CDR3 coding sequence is TGTGCCAGCAGTCAGGGGTGGTGGGGCAATCAGCCCCAGCATTTT.

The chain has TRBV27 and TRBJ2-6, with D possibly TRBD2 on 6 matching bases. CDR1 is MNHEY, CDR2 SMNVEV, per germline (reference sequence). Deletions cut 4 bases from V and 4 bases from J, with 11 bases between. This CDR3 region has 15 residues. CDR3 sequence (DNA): TGTGCCAGCAGTTCTTGGGGGAGGGGGGCCAACGTCCTGACTTTC. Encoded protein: CASSSWGRGANVLTF. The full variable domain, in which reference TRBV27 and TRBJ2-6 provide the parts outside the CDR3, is EAQVTQNPRYLITVTGKKLTVTCSQNMNHEYMSWYRQDPGLGLRQIYYSMNVEVTDKGDVPEGYKVSRKEKRNFPLILESPSPNQTSLYFCASSSWGRGANVLTFGAGSRLTVL.

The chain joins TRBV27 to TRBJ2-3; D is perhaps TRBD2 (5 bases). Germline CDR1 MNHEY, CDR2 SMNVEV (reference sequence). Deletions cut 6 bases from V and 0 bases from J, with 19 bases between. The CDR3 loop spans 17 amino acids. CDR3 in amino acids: CASSSGVVGASTDTQYF. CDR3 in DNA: TGTGCCAGCAGCTCTGGGGTAGTGGGAGCCAGCACAGATACGCAGTATTTT.

The CDR3 loop reads CASSKTGPTYEQYF. For the CDR3, the DNA is TGTGCCAGCAGCAAAACAGGCCCTACCTACGAGCAGTACTTC. V gene TRBV7-2 combines with J gene TRBJ2-7, with D possibly TRBD1 on 5 matching bases. The germline V gene has CDR1 SGHTA and CDR2 FQGNSA. This CDR3 has 14 amino acids. V gave up 5 bases and J gave up 2 bases, with 13 bases separating them.

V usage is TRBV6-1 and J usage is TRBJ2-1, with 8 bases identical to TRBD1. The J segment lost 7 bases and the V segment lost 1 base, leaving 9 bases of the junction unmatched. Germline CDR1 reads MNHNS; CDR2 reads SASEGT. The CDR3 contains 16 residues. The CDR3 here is CASSEDAGGRGNEQFF. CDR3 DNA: TGTGCCAGCAGTGAAGACGCAGGGGGCAGGGGAAATGAGCAGTTCTTC.

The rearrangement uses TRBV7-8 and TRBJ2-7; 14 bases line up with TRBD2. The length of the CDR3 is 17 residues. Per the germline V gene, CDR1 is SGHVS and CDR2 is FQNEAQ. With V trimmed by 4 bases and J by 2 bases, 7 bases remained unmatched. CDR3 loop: CASSSGGLAGGTYEQYF. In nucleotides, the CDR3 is TGTGCCAGCAGCTCCGGTGGACTAGCGGGGGGCACCTACGAGCAGTACTTC.

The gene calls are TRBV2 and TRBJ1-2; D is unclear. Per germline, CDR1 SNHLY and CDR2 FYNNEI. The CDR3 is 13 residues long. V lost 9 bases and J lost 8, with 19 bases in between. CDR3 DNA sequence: TGTGCCAGGAAACGCGGGGAGTCGGAAGGCTACACCTTC. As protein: CARKRGESEGYTF. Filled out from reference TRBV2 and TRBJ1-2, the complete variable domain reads EPEVTQTPSHQVTQMGQEVILRCVPISNHLYFYWYRQILGQKVEFLVSFYNNEISEKSEIFDDQFSVERPDGSNFTLKIRSTKLEDSAMYFCARKRGESEGYTFGSGTRLTVV.

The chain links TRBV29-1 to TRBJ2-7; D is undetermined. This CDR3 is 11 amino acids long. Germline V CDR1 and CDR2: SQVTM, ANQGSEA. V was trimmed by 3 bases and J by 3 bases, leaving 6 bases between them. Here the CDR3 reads CSVESVYEQYF. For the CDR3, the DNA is TGCAGCGTTGAGTCGGTCTACGAGCAGTACTTC.

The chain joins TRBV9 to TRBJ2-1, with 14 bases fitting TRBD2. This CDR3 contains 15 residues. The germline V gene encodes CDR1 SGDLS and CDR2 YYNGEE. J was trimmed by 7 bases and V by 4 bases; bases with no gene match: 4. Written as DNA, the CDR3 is TGTGCCAGCAGCCCCGGGACTAGCGGGGGAAATGAGCAGTTCTTC. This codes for CASSPGTSGGNEQFF.

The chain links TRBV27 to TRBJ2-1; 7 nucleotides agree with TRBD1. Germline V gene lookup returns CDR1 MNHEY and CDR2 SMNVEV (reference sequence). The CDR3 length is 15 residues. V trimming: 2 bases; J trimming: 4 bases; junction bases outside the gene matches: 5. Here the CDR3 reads CASSLGDSIYNEQFF. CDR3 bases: TGTGCCAGCAGTTTAGGGGACAGTATTTACAATGAGCAGTTCTTC.

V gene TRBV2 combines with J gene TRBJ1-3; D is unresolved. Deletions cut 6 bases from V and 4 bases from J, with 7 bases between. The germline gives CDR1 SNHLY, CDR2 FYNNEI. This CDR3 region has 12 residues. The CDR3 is CASRVLGNTIYF. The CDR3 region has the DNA TGTGCCAGCAGGGTACTCGGAAACACCATATATTTT.

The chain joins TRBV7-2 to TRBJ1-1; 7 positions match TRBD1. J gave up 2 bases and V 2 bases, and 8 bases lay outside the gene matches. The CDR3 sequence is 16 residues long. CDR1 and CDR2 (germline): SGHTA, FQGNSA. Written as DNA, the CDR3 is TGTGCCAGCAGCTTACACAGGGGCCAAACTAACACTGAAGCTTTCTTT. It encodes CASSLHRGQTNTEAFF.

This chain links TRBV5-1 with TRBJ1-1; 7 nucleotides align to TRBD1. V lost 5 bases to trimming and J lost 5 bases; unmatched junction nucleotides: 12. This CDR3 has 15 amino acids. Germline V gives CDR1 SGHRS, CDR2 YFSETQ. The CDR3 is CASSTGDFRGTEAFF. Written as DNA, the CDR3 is TGCGCCAGCAGTACAGGGGACTTCAGGGGTACTGAAGCTTTCTTT.

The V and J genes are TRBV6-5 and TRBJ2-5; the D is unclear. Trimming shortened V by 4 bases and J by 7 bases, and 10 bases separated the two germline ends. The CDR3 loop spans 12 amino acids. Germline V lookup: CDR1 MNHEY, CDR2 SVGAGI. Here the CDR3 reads CASSSSGGTQYF. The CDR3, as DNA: TGTGCCAGCAGTTCGTCCGGTGGGACCCAGTACTTC.